This TCR beta chain was documented in a study of blood T cell repertoires in COVID-19. Study information: The United States, Italy and Spain supplied acute and convalescent COVID-19 samples.

Germline V gene sequence: CDR1 KGHDR, CDR2 SFDVKD. The germline V and J ends were trimmed by 3 bases and 5 bases, with 12 bases remaining between them. CDR3 size: 14 residues. Sequenced by immunoSEQ multiplex PCR; TCRdb stores in-frame clones only, minus some. The data contain tens of thousands of clones, more than 75% of them singletons. This receptor was identified in a human donor in a cohort sampled during active COVID-19. The chain is built from TRBV24-1 and TRBJ2-5, with D perhaps matching TRBD2 (6 bases). The sample taken for sequencing was peripheral blood. CDR3 sequence: CATSDPGTGETQYF. DNA of the CDR3: TGTGCCACCAGTGATCCCGGGACTGGGGAGACCCAGTACTTC.